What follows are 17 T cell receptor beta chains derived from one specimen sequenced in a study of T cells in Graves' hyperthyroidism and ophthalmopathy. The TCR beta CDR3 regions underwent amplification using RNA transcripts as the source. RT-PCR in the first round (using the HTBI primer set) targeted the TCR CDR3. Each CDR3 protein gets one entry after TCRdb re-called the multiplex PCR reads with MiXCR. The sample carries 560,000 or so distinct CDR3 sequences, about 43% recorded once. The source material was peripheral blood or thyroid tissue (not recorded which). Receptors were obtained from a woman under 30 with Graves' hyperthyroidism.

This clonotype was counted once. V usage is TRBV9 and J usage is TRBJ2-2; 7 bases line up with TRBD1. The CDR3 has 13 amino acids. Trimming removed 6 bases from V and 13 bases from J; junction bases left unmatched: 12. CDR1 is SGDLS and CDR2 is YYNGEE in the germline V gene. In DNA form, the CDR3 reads TGTGCCAGCACTCAAAGGGGGCAGCCGGGGCTGTTTTTT. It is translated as CASTQRGQPGLFF.

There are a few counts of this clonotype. As DNA, the CDR3 is TGCAGTGCTAGAGATGGACTAGCGGGAGACGAGCAGTACTTC. Amino acid sequence: CSARDGLAGDEQYF. The V call is TRBV20-1, the J call TRBJ2-7; 13 bases are shared with TRBD2. J was trimmed by 5 bases and V by 0 bases; bases with no gene match: 1. The CDR3 sequence is 14 residues long. CDR1 is DFQATT and CDR2 is SNEGSKA in the germline V gene (reference sequence).

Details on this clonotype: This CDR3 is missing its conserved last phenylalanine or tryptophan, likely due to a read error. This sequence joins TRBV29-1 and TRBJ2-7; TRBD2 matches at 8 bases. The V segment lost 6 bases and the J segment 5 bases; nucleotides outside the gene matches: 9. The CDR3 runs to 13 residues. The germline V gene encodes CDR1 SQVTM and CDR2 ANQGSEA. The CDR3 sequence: CSVLSGSDNEQYL. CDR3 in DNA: TGCAGCGTCCTCAGCGGGAGCGACAACGAGCAGTACCTC.

CDR3 bases: TGCAGTGCTAGAGCTAGGACAGGGGTTGCCGAGCAGTACTTC. Protein: CSARARTGVAEQYF. The chain has TRBV20-1 and TRBJ2-7; 9 bases agree with TRBD1. Per the germline V gene, CDR1 is DFQATT and CDR2 is SNEGSKA (reference sequence). This CDR3 contains 14 residues. The V and J ends lost 1 base and 6 bases, in that order; junction bases with no gene match: 7.

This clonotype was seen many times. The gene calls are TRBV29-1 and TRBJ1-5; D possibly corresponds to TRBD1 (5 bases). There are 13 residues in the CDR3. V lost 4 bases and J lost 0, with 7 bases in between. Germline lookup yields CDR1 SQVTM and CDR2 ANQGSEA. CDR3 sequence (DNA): TGCAGCGTTGGAGGGACTAGCAATCAGCCCCAGCATTTT. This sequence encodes CSVGGTSNQPQHF.

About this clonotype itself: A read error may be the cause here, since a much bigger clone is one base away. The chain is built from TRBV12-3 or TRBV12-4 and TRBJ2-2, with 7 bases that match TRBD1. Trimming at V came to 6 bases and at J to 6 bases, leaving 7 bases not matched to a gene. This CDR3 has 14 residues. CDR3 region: CASSPDRHAGELFF. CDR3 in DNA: TGTGCCAGCAGCCCGGACAGGCACGCCGGGGAGCTGTTTTTT.

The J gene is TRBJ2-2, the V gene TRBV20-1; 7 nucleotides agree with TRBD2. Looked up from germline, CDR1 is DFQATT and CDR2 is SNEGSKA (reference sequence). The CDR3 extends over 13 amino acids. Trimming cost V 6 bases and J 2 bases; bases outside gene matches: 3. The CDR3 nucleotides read TGCAGTGCGGGAGGGCCAAACACCGGGGAGCTGTTTTTT. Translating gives CSAGGPNTGELFF.

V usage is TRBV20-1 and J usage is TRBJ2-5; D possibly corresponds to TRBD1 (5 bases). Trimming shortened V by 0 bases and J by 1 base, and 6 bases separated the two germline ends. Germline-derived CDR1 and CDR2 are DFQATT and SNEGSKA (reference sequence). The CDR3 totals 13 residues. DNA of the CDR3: TGCAGTGCTAGAGAGGGGCCCCAAGAGACCCAGTACTTC. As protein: CSAREGPQETQYF.

CDR3 loop: CASSGIKGQGVAFF. Written as DNA, the CDR3 is TGTGCCAGCAGTGGGATAAAGGGCCAGGGAGTAGCTTTCTTT. The chain employs TRBV2 and TRBJ1-1; weak D call: TRBD1 (5 bases). The V end was cut by 4 bases, the J end by 10 bases, with 19 bases between. The V gene's germline CDR1 is SNHLY and CDR2 FYNNEI. CDR3 length: 14 amino acids.

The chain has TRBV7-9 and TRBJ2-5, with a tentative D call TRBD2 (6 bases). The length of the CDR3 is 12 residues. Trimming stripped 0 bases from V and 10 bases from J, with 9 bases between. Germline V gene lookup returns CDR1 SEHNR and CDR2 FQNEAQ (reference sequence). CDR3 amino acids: CASSLAGGNQYF. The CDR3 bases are TGTGCCAGCAGCTTAGCGGGGGGAAACCAGTACTTC.

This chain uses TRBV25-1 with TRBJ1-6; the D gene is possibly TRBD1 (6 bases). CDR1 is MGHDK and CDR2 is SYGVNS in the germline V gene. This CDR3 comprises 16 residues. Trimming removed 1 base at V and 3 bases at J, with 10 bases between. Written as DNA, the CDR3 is TGTGCCAGCAGTGAATCTGGACAGAGCTATAATTCACCCCTCCACTTT. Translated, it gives CASSESGQSYNSPLHF.

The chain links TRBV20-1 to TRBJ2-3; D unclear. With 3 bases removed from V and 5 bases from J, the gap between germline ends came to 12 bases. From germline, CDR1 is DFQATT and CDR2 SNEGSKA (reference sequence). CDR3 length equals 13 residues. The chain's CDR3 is CSARHRMGDTQYF. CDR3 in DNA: TGCAGTGCTAGGCATAGGATGGGAGATACGCAGTATTTT.

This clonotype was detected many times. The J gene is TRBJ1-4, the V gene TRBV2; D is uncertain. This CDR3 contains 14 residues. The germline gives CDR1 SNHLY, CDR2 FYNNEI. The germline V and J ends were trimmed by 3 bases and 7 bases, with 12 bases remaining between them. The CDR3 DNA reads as TGTGCCAGCAGTGACCGCCGGTCAGGTGAAAAACTGTTTTTT. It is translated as CASSDRRSGEKLFF.

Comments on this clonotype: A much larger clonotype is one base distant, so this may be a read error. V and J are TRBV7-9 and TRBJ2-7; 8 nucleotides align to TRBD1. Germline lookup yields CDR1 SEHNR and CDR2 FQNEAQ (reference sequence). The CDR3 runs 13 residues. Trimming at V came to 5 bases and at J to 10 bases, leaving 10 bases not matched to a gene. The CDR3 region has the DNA TGTGCCAGCAGCCCCAGGCAGGGGGCCGATCAGTACTTC. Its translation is CASSPRQGADQYF.

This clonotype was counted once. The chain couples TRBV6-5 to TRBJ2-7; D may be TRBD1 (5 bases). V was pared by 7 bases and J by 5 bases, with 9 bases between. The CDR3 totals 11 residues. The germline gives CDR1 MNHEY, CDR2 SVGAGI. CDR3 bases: TGTGCCAGCAATTTGGGGCACGAGCAGTACTTC. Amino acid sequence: CASNLGHEQYF.

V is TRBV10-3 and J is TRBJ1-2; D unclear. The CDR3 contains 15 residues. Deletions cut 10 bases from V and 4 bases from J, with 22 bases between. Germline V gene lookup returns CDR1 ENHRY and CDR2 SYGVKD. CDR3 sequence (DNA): TGTGCCACTCGACCTAGCGGGCGGGGTACCTATGGCTACACCTTC. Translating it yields CATRPSGRGTYGYTF.

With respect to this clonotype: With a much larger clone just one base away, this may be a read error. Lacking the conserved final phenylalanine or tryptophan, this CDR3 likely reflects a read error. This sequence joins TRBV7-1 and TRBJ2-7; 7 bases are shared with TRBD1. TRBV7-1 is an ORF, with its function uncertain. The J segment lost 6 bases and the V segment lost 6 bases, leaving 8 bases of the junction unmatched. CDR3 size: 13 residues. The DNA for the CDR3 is TGTGCCAGCAGTCAGAATCCAGGGGGCGAGCAGTACCTC. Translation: CASSQNPGGEQYL.